This T cell receptor beta chain was identified during a study of shared clonotypes between healthy human individuals. Study-level background: Per donor, CD8 memory used one plate, CD8 naive used two, CD4 memory used three and CD4 naive used three.

Subsets obtained from CD4+ cells comprised CD45RA+ naive and CD45RA-negative memory cells. The V and J ends lost 6 bases and 2 bases, in that order; junction bases with no gene match: 10. CDR3 size: 16 residues. CDR1 is SNHLY, CDR2 FYNNEI, per germline. This clone was seen more than once but under ten times. Using immunoSEQ multiplex PCR, the repertoire was profiled, and TCRdb retains in-frame clones only, with some absent. Found here are around 700,000 clones, around 73% of them singletons; the top ten hold 1.5% to 2%. The rearrangement joins TRBV2 to TRBJ2-3; 8 positions match TRBD1. The source is a woman younger than 45 in good health. Material: memory CD4+ T cells sorted from blood. The subset here: CD45RA-negative fraction. DNA of the CDR3: TGTGCCAGCAGCGCTGACAGGGGAGGCAACACAGATACGCAGTATTTT. This codes for CASSADRGGNTDTQYF.